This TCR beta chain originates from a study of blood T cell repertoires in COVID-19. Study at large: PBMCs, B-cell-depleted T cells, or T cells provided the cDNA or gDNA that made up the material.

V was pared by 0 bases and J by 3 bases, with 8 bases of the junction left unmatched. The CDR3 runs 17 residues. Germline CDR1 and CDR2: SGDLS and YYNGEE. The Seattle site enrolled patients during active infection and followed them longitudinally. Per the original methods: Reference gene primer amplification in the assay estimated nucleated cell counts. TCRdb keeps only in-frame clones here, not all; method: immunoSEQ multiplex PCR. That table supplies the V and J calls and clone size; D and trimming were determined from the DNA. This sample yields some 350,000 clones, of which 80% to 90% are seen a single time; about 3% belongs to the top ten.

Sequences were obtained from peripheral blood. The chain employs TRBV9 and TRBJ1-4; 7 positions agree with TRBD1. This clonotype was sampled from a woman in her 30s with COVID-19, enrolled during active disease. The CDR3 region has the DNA TGTGCCAGCAGCGTAGGGGCTATGAGGGGGCCTAATGAAAAACTGTTTTTT. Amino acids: CASSVGAMRGPNEKLFF.